This T cell receptor (beta chain) was recovered during a study of response to subunit inactivated influenza vaccine. The germline gives CDR1 DFQATT, CDR2 SNEGSKA (reference sequence). The CDR3 sequence is 11 residues long. Trimming left V 4 bases short and J 8 bases short, with 11 bases between. One entry per CDR3 protein results from TCRdb running MiXCR on the RT-PCR reads. The data hold about 780,000 distinct CDR3 sequences, with about 18% observed a single time. This clonotype occurred a few times. The sequence derives from a man aged 45 to 65 who received an inactivated influenza vaccine. The chain is built from TRBV20-1 and TRBJ1-2; a possible D gene is TRBD1 (6 bases). The source was PBMCs from blood, collected 5 to 6 days after vaccination. CDR3 in DNA: TGCAGTGCTACTCCCGGACAGGGCTACACCTTC. It yields the protein CSATPGQGYTF.